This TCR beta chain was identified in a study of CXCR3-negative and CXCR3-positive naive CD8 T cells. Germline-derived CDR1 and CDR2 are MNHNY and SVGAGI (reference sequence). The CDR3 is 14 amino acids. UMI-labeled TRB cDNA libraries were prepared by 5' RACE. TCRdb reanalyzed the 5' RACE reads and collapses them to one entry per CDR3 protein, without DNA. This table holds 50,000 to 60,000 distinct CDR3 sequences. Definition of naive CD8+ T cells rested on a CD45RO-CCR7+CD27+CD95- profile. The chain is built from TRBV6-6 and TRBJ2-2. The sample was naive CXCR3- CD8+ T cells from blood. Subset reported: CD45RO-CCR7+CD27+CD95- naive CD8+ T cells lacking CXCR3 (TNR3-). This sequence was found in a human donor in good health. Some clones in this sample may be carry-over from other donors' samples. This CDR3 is CASSYSRGTGELFF.